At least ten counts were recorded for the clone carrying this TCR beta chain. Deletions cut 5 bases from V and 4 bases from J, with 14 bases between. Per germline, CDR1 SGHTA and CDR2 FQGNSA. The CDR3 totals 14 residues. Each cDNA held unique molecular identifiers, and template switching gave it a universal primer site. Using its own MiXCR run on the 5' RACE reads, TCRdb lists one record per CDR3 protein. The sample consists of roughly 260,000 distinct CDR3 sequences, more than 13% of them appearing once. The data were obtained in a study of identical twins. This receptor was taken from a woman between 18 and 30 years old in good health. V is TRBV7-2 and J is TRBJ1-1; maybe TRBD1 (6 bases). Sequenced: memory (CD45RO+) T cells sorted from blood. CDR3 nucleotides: TGTGCCAGCAGCCGACAGGCAGGGAGCACTGAAGCTTTCTTT. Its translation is CASSRQAGSTEAFF.